This entry lists 9 T cell receptor beta chains sequenced from one sample in a study of blood T cell repertoires in COVID-19. The repertoire was sequenced with immunoSEQ multiplex PCR; TCRdb's copy has only in-frame clones and lacks some. The sample lists 20,000 to 30,000 clones; roughly 94% were seen once. The sequenced sample consisted of peripheral blood. All receptors derive from a human donor with active COVID-19. The donor label of this sample is uncertain.

The chain joins TRBV19 to TRBJ1-1; tentatively, D is TRBD1 (5 bases). Germline V gene data show CDR1 as LNHDA and CDR2 as SQIVND (reference sequence). This CDR3 has 12 residues. V gave up 5 bases and J gave up 11 bases, with 15 bases separating them. CDR3 coding DNA: TGTGCCAGTAGTCGTTCGACAGATACTGCTTTCTTT. Translation: CASSRSTDTAFF.

This chain connects TRBV28 to TRBJ1-4; D possibly corresponds to TRBD1 (5 bases). Germline-derived CDR1 and CDR2 are MDHEN and SYDVKM. V lost 6 bases and J 3 bases, leaving 14 bases between the germline ends. The CDR3 loop spans 15 amino acids. DNA of the CDR3: TGTGCCAGCAGCCCCCCCAGGGTCCCTAATGAAAAACTGTTTTTT. This translates into CASSPPRVPNEKLFF.

This chain links TRBV30 with TRBJ2-3; TRBD2 matches at 7 bases. CDR3 length: 15 amino acids. After removal of 2 bases from V and 2 bases from J, the junction contained 7 bases not matched to a gene. Germline CDR1 is GTSNPN and CDR2 is SVGIG (reference sequence). CDR3 coding DNA: TGTGCCTGGAGTCCCCGAGCGGGGACCACAGATACGCAGTATTTT. As protein: CAWSPRAGTTDTQYF.

V usage is TRBV15 and J usage is TRBJ1-3; 10 bases fit TRBD1. The CDR3 has 16 amino acids. V was clipped by 6 bases and J by 4 bases; unmatched bases: 9. Germline V lookup: CDR1 LNHNV, CDR2 YYDKDF (reference sequence). The CDR3 DNA sequence: TGTGCCACCAGTTTACCGGGACAGGGGAACGGAAACACCATATATTTT. Translated, it gives CATSLPGQGNGNTIYF. The variable domain in full, completed from reference TRBV15 and TRBJ1-3, reads DAMVIQNPRYQVTQFGKPVTLSCSQTLNHNVMYWYQQKSSQAPKLLFHYYDKDFNNEADTPDNFQSRRPNTSFCFLDIRSPGLGDTAMYLCATSLPGQGNGNTIYFGEGSWLTVV.

The chain carries TRBV7-8 and TRBJ2-2; D not resolved. CDR1 and CDR2 (germline): SGHVS, FQNEAQ. V gave up 4 bases and J gave up 4 bases, with 10 bases separating them. This CDR3 spans 14 amino acids. The CDR3 spells CASSSLVSTGELFF. CDR3 in DNA: TGTGCCAGCAGCTCGCTTGTGAGCACCGGGGAGCTGTTTTTT.

J is TRBJ2-1 and V is TRBV4-3, with D possibly matching TRBD2 (6 bases). Looked up from germline, CDR1 is LGHNA and CDR2 is YSLEER. The CDR3 covers 15 residues. Trimming removed 0 bases at V and 3 bases at J, with 9 bases between. CDR3 loop: CASSQERGVYNEQFF. The CDR3 DNA is TGCGCCAGCAGCCAAGAACGCGGGGTCTACAATGAGCAGTTCTTC.

The chain joins TRBV14 to TRBJ2-1, with D possibly TRBD1 on 5 matching bases. Trimming removed 2 bases from V and 14 bases from J, with 13 bases in between. Germline CDR1 reads SGHDN; CDR2 reads FVKESK. The length of the CDR3 is 12 residues. The CDR3 sequence: CASSQQGRWKFF. CDR3 DNA sequence: TGTGCCAGCAGCCAACAGGGCAGGTGGAAGTTCTTC. Full variable domain (missing parts from reference TRBV14 and TRBJ2-1): EAGVTQFPSHSVIEKGQTVTLRCDPISGHDNLYWYRRVMGKEIKFLLHFVKESKQDESGMPNNRFLAERTGGTYSTLKVQPAELEDSGVYFCASSQQGRWKFFGPGTRLTVL.

This chain links TRBV4-1 with TRBJ1-1; a possible D gene is TRBD1 (5 bases). This CDR3 contains 13 residues. The germline V and J ends were trimmed by 1 base and 6 bases, with 9 bases remaining between them. Germline CDR1 reads MGHRA; CDR2 reads YSYEKL. The CDR3 loop is CASSQGVGAEAFF. The DNA for the CDR3 is TGCGCCAGCAGCCAAGGAGTAGGGGCTGAAGCTTTCTTT.

V is TRBV5-1 and J is TRBJ2-5; no clear D. The CDR3 is made up of 14 amino acids. Germline V gene data show CDR1 as SGHRS and CDR2 as YFSETQ. The V and J ends lost 0 bases and 0 bases respectively, with 6 bases between them. The CDR3 nucleotides read TGCGCCAGCAGCTTGGGAGTCCACCAAGAGACCCAGTACTTC. It encodes CASSLGVHQETQYF.